The next 17 T cell receptor beta chains were all read from a single sample in a study of T cell changes during pregnancy in multiple sclerosis. Method: immunoSEQ multiplex PCR; TCRdb's copy keeps in-frame clones and lacks some. The data contain approximately 85,000 clones, approximately 93% of them singletons. The sequences come from peripheral blood, collected in the first trimester of pregnancy. These receptors were collected from a female donor with multiple sclerosis, enrolled in a pregnancy study.

This sequence joins TRBV5-4 and TRBJ2-1; 8 nucleotides agree with TRBD2. The V and J ends lost 5 bases and 2 bases, in that order; junction bases with no gene match: 9. Germline V gene lookup returns CDR1 SGHNT and CDR2 YYREEE (reference sequence). The CDR3 consists of 16 residues. The CDR3: CASSIPGGGTYNEQFF. The CDR3 DNA reads TGTGCCAGCAGTATCCCCGGGGGGGGGACCTACAATGAGCAGTTCTTC. Full variable domain (missing parts from reference TRBV5-4 and TRBJ2-1): ETGVTQSPTHLIKTRGQQVTLRCSSQSGHNTVSWYQQALGQGPQFIFQYYREEENGRGNFPPRFSGLQFPNYSSELNVNALELDDSALYLCASSIPGGGTYNEQFFGPGTRLTVL.

This clone was recorded many times. This chain uses TRBV6-5 with TRBJ2-2; 10 bases fit TRBD1. CDR3 length: 15 residues. Germline lookup yields CDR1 MNHEY and CDR2 SVGAGI. The ends lost 2 bases at V and 3 bases at J; junction bases unmatched: 0. The CDR3 spells CASSYGTGDTGELFF. Written as DNA, the CDR3 is TGTGCCAGCAGTTACGGGACAGGGGACACCGGGGAGCTGTTTTTT.

The V call is TRBV5-6, the J call TRBJ2-3, with 9 bases fitting TRBD2. V trimming: 2 bases; J trimming: 4 bases; junction bases outside the gene matches: 11. The CDR3 loop spans 17 amino acids. The V gene's germline CDR1 is SGHDT and CDR2 YYEEEE. In nucleotides, the CDR3 is TGTGCCAGCAGCTTAGGCGGGCTAGCGGGAAATGCAGATACGCAGTATTTT. This translates into CASSLGGLAGNADTQYF.

The V call is TRBV30, the J call TRBJ1-2; the D is unclear. The V gene's germline CDR1 is GTSNPN and CDR2 SVGIG (reference sequence). The CDR3 is 12 residues long. V lost 2 bases and J lost 1, with 5 bases in between. The chain's CDR3 is CAWSRVNYGYTF. CDR3 DNA: TGTGCCTGGAGTCGAGTTAACTATGGCTACACCTTC.

This clone was observed at least ten times. The genes are TRBV5-4 and TRBJ1-1, with no clear D. The CDR3 loop spans 14 amino acids. The ends were cut back, 3 bases at V and 0 bases at J, with 9 bases in the middle. CDR1 and CDR2 (germline): SGHNT, YYREEE (reference sequence). The CDR3 sequence is CASSSPGLNTEAFF. The CDR3 coding sequence is TGTGCCAGCAGCTCCCCGGGATTGAACACTGAAGCTTTCTTT.

This clone was seen only once. The CDR3 is CASASGGGGYTF. CDR3 sequence (DNA): TGTGCCAGCGCTTCCGGGGGAGGAGGCTACACCTTC. The chain is built from TRBV2 and TRBJ1-2; tentatively, D is TRBD1 (5 bases). The CDR3 spans 12 residues. Germline CDR1 and CDR2: SNHLY and FYNNEI. The ends were cut back, 8 bases at V and 8 bases at J, with 15 bases in the middle.

The J gene is TRBJ2-5, the V gene TRBV5-5; TRBD2 might be the D (5 bases). The CDR3 has 16 amino acids. Trimming took off 3 bases at V and 7 bases at J, with 22 bases between the two ends. The germline CDR1 and CDR2 sequences are SGHKS and YYEKEE (reference sequence). In DNA form, the CDR3 reads TGTGCCAGCAGCTCCAGGTGGGCGGGTACAAGTTCGACCCAGTACTTC. It encodes CASSSRWAGTSSTQYF. Variable domain in full (rest from reference TRBV5-5 and TRBJ2-5): DAGVTQSPTHLIKTRGQQVTLRCSPISGHKSVSWYQQVLGQGPQFIFQYYEKEERGRGNFPDRFSARQFPNYSSELNVNALLLGDSALYLCASSSRWAGTSSTQYFGPGTRLLVL.

The V gene is TRBV5-1, the J gene TRBJ2-7, with a possible D match to TRBD2 (6 bases). Per the germline V gene, CDR1 is SGHRS and CDR2 is YFSETQ. Trimming took off 4 bases at V and 1 base at J, with 12 bases between the two ends. This CDR3 region has 14 residues. CDR3 coding DNA: TGCGCCAGCAGCCGCAGCGGGCCATCCTACGAGCAGTACTTC. Protein sequence: CASSRSGPSYEQYF. Together with reference TRBV5-1 and TRBJ2-7, the CDR3 gives the full variable domain: KAGVTQTPRYLIKTRGQQVTLSCSPISGHRSVSWYQQTPGQGLQFLFEYFSETQRNKGNFPGRFSGRQFSNSRSEMNVSTLELGDSALYLCASSRSGPSYEQYFGPGTRLTVT.

The rearrangement links TRBV27 to TRBJ2-7; TRBD1 might be the D (6 bases). The CDR3 covers 14 residues. Germline loops: CDR1 MNHEY, CDR2 SMNVEV (reference sequence). The V end was cut by 1 base, the J end by 4 bases, with 11 bases between. Written as DNA, the CDR3 is TGTGCCAGCAGTTTATTTGGGGGCAGGTACGAGCAGTACTTC. It is translated as CASSLFGGRYEQYF.

The chain recombines TRBV14 with TRBJ2-3; D might be TRBD2 (6 bases). V shed 4 bases and J shed 1 base, with 12 bases lying between them. Germline CDR1 SGHDN, CDR2 FVKESK. The CDR3 is 15 residues long. CDR3 sequence reads: CASSPGGKGTDTQYF. Here the CDR3 DNA reads TGTGCCAGCAGCCCGGGCGGGAAAGGCACAGATACGCAGTATTTT.

J is TRBJ2-2 and V is TRBV19, with TRBD2 as a possible D gene (5 bases). The V end lost 4 bases, the J end lost 0 bases, and 9 bases lay between the germline ends. Germline CDR1 and CDR2: LNHDA and SQIVND (reference sequence). This CDR3 region has 15 residues. The CDR3 loop is CASSTRGSNTGELFF. In nucleotides, the CDR3 is TGTGCCAGTAGTACCCGGGGATCGAACACCGGGGAGCTGTTTTTT.

The chain has TRBV7-2 and TRBJ2-5; tentatively, D is TRBD1 (6 bases). V was clipped by 5 bases and J by 4 bases, with 14 bases between them. The V gene's germline CDR1 is SGHTA and CDR2 FQGNSA. The CDR3 has 14 amino acids. The CDR3 reads CASSRYRDTETQYF. CDR3 coding DNA: TGTGCCAGCAGCCGGTACCGGGACACAGAGACCCAGTACTTC.

This chain uses TRBV7-5 with TRBJ1-1; the DNA was not used to check the table's D call, TRBD1. TRBV7-5 is a documented pseudogene. The CDR3 covers 14 residues. In DNA form, the CDR3 reads TGTGCCAGAAGCACTACAGGGGTGAACACTGAAGCTTTCTTT. It yields the protein CARSTTGVNTEAFF.

This chain uses TRBV28 with TRBJ2-7; TRBD2 might be the D (5 bases). This CDR3 is built from 15 residues. Per the germline V gene, CDR1 is MDHEN and CDR2 is SYDVKM. Trimming left V 2 bases short and J 2 bases short, with 13 bases between. The CDR3 DNA follows: TGTGCCAGCAGTTTAATCGGAGGTACCCCCTACGAGCAGTACTTC. Its protein product is CASSLIGGTPYEQYF.

This sequence joins TRBV14 and TRBJ1-4; weak D call: TRBD1 (5 bases). Trimming left V 1 base short and J 10 bases short, with 13 bases between. Looked up from germline, CDR1 is SGHDN and CDR2 is FVKESK. This CDR3 has 14 amino acids. The CDR3: CASSQVPSQGKLFF. The CDR3 region has the DNA TGTGCCAGCAGCCAAGTCCCGAGCCAGGGAAAACTGTTTTTT.

In this sample, this clone turned up once. V and J are TRBV19 and TRBJ1-4, with TRBD1 matching over 9 bases. Per the germline V gene, CDR1 is LNHDA and CDR2 is SQIVND (reference sequence). V was pared by 8 bases and J by 5 bases, with 6 bases of the junction left unmatched. The CDR3 sequence is 14 residues long. CDR3 in amino acids: CASATGGLNEKLFF. CDR3 nucleotides: TGTGCCAGTGCAACAGGGGGCCTAAATGAAAAACTGTTTTTT.

The chain recombines TRBV4-3 with TRBJ1-1, with TRBD1 matching 7 bases. The CDR3 is 13 amino acids. Looked up from germline, CDR1 is LGHNA and CDR2 is YSLEER. With V trimmed by 4 bases and J by 8 bases, 7 bases remained unmatched. This CDR3 reads CASSPNRQGEAFF. The CDR3, as DNA: TGCGCCAGCAGCCCTAATCGACAGGGAGAAGCTTTCTTT.